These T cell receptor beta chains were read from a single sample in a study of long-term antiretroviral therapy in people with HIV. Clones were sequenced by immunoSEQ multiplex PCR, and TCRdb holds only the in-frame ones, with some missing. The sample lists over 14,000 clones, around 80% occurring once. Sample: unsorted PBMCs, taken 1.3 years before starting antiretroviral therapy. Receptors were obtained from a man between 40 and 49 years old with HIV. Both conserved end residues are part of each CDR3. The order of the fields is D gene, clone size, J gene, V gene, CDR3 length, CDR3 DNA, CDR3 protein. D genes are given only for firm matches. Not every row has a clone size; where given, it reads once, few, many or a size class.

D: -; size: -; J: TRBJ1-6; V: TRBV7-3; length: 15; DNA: TGTGCCAGCAGCTTGGCCCCAGGTGGAAATTCACCCCTCCACTTT; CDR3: CASSLAPGGNSPLHF
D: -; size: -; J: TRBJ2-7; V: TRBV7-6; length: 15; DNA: TGTGCCAGCAGCCCCCAGCAGGGGGAGGGTTACGAGCAGTACTTC; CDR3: CASSPQQGEGYEQYF
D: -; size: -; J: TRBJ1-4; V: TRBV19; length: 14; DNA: TGTGCCAGTAGTATTGGAGAGAGTAATGAAAAACTGTTTTTT; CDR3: CASSIGESNEKLFF
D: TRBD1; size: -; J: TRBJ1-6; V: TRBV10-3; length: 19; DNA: TGTGCCATCAGTGAGTCGAAGCAGGGGGTAGGCTCCTATAATTCACCCCTCCACTTT; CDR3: CAISESKQGVGSYNSPLHF
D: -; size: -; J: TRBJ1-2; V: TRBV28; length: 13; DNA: TGTGCCAGCAGTTTGAGTCTGAGCTATGGCTACACCTTC; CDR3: CASSLSLSYGYTF
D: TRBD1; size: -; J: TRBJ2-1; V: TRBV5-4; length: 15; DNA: TGTGCCAGCAGCTTGAAGGGACAGGGATTGAATGAGCAGTTCTTC; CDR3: CASSLKGQGLNEQFF
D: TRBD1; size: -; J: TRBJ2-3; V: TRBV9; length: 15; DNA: TGTGCCAGCAGCTTCGGACAGGGAAGCACAGATACGCAGTATTTT; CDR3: CASSFGQGSTDTQYF
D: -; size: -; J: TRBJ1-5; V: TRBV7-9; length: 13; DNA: TGTGCCAGCAGCTTCGCTAGCAATCAGCCCCAGCATTTT; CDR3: CASSFASNQPQHF
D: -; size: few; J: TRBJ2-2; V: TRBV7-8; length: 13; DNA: TGTGCCAGCAGACCCGAGAGGGCCGGGGAGCTGTTTTTT; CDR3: CASRPERAGELFF
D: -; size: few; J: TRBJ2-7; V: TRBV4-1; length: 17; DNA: TGCGCCAGCAGCCAAGCCCCTTCAGGGTTGAGCTCCTACGAGCAGTACTTC; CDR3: CASSQAPSGLSSYEQYF
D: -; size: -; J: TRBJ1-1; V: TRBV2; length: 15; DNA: TGTGCCAGCAGTGGGGGGTCGGTGATGAACACTGAAGCTTTCTTT; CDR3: CASSGGSVMNTEAFF
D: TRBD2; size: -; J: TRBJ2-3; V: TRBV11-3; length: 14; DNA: TGTGCCAGCAGCTTCCGCCAGGGAGGGGATACGCAGTATTTT; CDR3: CASSFRQGGDTQYF
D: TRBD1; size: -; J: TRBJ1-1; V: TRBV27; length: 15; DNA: TGTGCCAGCAGTTTAAAACAGGGGACGGGAACTGAAGCTTTCTTT; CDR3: CASSLKQGTGTEAFF
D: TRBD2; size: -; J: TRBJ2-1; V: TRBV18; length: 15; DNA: TGTGCCAGCTCAACGGGAGGAAGCTCCTACAATGAGCAGTTCTTC; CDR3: CASSTGGSSYNEQFF
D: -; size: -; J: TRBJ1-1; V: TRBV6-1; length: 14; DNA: TGTGCCAGCAGCCTGGGACACTCGAACACTGAAGCTTTCTTT; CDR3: CASSLGHSNTEAFF
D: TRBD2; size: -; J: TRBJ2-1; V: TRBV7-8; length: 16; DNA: TGTGCCAGCAGCCAATCCGCGGGGGGAGCCTACAATGAGCAGTTCTTC; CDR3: CASSQSAGGAYNEQFF
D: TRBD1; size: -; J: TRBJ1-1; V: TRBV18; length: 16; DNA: TGTGCCAGCTCCCTTACAGGGGGCGGGGAAGGGACTGAAGCTTTCTTT; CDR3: CASSLTGGGEGTEAFF
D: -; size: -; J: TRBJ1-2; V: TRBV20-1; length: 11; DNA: TGCAGTGCTAACGGGAACTATGGCTACACCTTC; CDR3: CSANGNYGYTF
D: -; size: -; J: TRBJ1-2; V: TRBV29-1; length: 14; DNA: TGCAGCGTTGAAGTCCTAACATCAGGGGAAGGCTACACCTTC; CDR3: CSVEVLTSGEGYTF
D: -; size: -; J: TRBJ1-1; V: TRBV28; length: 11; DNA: TGTGCCAGCCTAGGGGGGACTGAAGCTTTCTTT; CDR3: CASLGGTEAFF
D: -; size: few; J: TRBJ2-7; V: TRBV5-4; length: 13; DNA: TGTGCCAGCAGTCGTGACGGAGCCTACGAGCAGTACTTC; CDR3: CASSRDGAYEQYF
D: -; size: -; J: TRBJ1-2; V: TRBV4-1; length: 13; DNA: TGCGCCAGCAGCCAAGATCCGGCGGCGGGCTACACCTTC; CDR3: CASSQDPAAGYTF
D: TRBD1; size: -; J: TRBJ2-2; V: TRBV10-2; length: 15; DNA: TGCGCCAGCGTAGACAGGGGCTACGTCACCGGGGAGCTGTTTTTT; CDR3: CASVDRGYVTGELFF
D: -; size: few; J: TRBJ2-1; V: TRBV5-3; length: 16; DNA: TGTGCCAGAAGCTTCGGGCAGGCCCCAACCTACAATGAGCAGTTCTTC; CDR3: CARSFGQAPTYNEQFF
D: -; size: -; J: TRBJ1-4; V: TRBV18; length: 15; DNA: TGTGCCAGCTCACCGGACAGAAATTTTAATGAAAAACTGTTTTTT; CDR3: CASSPDRNFNEKLFF
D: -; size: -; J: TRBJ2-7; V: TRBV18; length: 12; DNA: TGTGCCAGCTCACCACAGGGGAACGAGCAGTACTTC; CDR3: CASSPQGNEQYF
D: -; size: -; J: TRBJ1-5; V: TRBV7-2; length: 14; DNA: TGTGCCAGCAGCTTACAAGGGGGCAATCAGCCCCAGCATTTT; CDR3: CASSLQGGNQPQHF
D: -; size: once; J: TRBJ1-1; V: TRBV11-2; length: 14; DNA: TGTGCCAGCAGCTTAGGGCGAAGAAACACTGAAGCTTTCTTT; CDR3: CASSLGRRNTEAFF
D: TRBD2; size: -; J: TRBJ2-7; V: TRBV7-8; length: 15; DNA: TGTGCCAGCAGCTCGGGACGGGGGGTCTCCTACGAGCAGTACTTC; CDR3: CASSSGRGVSYEQYF
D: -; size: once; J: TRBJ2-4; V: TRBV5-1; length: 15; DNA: TGCGCCAGCAGCGGTAGCGGTTCAGCCAAAAACATTCAGTACTTC; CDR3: CASSGSGSAKNIQYF
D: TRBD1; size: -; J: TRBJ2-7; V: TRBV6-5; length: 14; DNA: TGTGCCAGCAGGAGGGGACAGGGGATCTACGAGCAGTACTTC; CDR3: CASRRGQGIYEQYF
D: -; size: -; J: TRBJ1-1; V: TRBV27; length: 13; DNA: TGTGCCAGCAGTTTCCGACAGTCAACTGAAGCTTTCTTT; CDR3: CASSFRQSTEAFF
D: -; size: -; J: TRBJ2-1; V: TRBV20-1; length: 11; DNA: TGCAGTGCTAGGGAGGACAATGAGCAGTTCTTC; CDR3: CSAREDNEQFF
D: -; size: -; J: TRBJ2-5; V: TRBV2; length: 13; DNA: TGTGCCAGCAGTGGGTACTATCAAGAGACCCAGTACTTC; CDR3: CASSGYYQETQYF
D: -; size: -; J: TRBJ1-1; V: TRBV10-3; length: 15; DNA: TGTGCCATCTCCACAACGGCGGAGTTCAACACTGAAGCTTTCTTT; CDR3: CAISTTAEFNTEAFF
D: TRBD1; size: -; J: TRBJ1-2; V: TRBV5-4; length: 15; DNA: TGTGCCAGCAGCTCAGGGACAGGACCCCTGAACGGCTACACCTTC; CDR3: CASSSGTGPLNGYTF
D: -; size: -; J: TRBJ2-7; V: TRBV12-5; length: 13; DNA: TGTGCTAGTGGTTTGGTACCACAGTCCGAGCAGTACTTC; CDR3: CASGLVPQSEQYF
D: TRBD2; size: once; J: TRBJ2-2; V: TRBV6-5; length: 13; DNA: TGTGCCAGCATGGCGGGGGGGTTCGGGGAGCTGTTTTTT; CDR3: CASMAGGFGELFF
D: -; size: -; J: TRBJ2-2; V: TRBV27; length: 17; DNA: TGTGCCAGCAGTCCCAAATACGGACCCAAGAACACCGGGGAGCTGTTTTTT; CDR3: CASSPKYGPKNTGELFF
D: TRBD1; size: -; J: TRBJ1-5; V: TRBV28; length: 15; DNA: TGTGCCAGCAGCTCTACAGGGGGCAGGATCCAGCCCCAGCATTTT; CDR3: CASSSTGGRIQPQHF